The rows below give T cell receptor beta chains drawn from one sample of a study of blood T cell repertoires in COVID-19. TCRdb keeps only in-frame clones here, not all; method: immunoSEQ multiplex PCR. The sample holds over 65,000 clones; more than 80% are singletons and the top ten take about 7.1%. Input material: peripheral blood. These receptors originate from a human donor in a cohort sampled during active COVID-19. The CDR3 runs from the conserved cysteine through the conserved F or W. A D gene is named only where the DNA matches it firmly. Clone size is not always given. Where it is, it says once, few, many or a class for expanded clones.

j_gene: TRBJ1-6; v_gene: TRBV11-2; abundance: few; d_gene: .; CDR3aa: CASSPVGGNSPLHF; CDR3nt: TGTGCCAGCAGCCCTGTCGGGGGTAATTCACCCCTCCACTTT
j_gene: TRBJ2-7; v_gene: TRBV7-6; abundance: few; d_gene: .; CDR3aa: CASSLASSYEQYF; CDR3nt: TGTGCCAGCAGCTTAGCGAGCTCCTACGAGCAGTACTTC
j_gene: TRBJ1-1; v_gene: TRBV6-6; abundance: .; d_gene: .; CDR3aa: CASSPRGEAFF; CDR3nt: TGTGCCAGCAGTCCTCGGGGTGAAGCTTTCTTT
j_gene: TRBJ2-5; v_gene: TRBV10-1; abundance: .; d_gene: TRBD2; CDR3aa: CASSALRGVDQETQYF; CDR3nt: TGCGCCAGCAGTGCTCTGCGGGGGGTAGATCAAGAGACCCAGTACTTC
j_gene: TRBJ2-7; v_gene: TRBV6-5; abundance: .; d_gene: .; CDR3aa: CASSYALGAYEQYF; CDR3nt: TGTGCCAGCAGTTACGCCCTAGGGGCCTACGAGCAGTACTTC
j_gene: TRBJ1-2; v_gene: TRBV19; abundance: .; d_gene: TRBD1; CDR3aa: CASKGIGDRAKRDGYTF; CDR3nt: TGTGCCAGTAAGGGGATAGGGGACAGGGCAAAAAGGGATGGCTACACCTTC
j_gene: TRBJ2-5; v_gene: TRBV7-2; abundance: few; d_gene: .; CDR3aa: CASRGHETQYF; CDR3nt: TGTGCCAGCAGGGGACACGAGACCCAGTACTTC
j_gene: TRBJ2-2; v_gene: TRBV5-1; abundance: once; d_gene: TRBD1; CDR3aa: CASSLGDRDSGELFF; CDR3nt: TGCGCCAGCAGCTTGGGAGACAGGGATTCCGGGGAGCTGTTTTTT
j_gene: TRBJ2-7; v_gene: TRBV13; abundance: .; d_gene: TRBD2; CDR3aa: CASSPSGGAGYPYEQYF; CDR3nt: TGTGCCAGCAGCCCAAGCGGGGGGGCGGGCTACCCCTACGAGCAGTACTTC
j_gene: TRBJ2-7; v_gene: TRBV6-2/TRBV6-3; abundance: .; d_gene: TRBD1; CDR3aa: CASSGDRVYEQYF; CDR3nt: TGTGCCAGCAGTGGGGACAGGGTTTACGAGCAGTACTTC
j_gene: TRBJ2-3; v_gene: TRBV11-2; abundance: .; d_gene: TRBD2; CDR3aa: CASSLAGGSTDTQYF; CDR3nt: TGTGCCAGCAGCTTAGCGGGGGGGTCGACAGATACGCAGTATTTT
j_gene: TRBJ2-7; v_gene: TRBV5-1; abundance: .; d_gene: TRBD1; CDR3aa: CASTDRATYEQYF; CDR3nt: TGCGCCAGCACGGACAGGGCTACCTACGAGCAGTACTTC
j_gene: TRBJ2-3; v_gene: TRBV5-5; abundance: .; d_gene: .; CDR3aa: CASSLAGVMTDTQYF; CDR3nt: TGTGCCAGCAGCTTGGCCGGGGTAATGACAGATACGCAGTATTTT
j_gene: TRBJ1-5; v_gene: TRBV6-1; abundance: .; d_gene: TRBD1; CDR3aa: CASSEQGGQPQHF; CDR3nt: TGTGCCAGCAGTGAACAGGGGGGTCAGCCCCAGCATTTT
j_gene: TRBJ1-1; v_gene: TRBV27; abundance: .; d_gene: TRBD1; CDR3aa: CASNRQGPNTEAFF; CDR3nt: TGTGCCAGCAACCGACAGGGCCCTAACACTGAAGCTTTCTTT
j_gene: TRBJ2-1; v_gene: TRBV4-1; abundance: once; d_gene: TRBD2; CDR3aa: CASSQDPSGGLSSYNEQFF; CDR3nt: TGCGCCAGCAGCCAAGATCCTAGCGGGGGGCTGAGCTCCTACAATGAGCAGTTCTTC
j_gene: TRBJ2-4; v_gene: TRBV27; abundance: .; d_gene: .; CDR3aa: CASRITGQAKNIQYF; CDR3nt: TGTGCCAGCAGGATTACAGGGCAAGCCAAAAACATTCAGTACTTC
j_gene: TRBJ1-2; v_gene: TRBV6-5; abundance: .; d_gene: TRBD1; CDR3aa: CASSYADRVEYGYTF; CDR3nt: TGTGCCAGCAGTTACGCGGACAGGGTTGAATATGGCTACACCTTC
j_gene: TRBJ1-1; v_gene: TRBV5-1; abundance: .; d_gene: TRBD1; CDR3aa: CASSLTGGVGTEAFF; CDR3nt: TGCGCCAGCAGCTTGACAGGGGGCGTAGGCACTGAAGCTTTCTTT
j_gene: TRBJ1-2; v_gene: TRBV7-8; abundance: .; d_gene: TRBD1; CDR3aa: CASSPTPRQGSTIGYTF; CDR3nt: TGTGCCAGCAGCCCCACTCCCAGACAGGGGAGTACGATTGGCTACACCTTC
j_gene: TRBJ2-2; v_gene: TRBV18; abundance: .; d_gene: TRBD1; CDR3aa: CASSPRGQGANTGELFF; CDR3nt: TGTGCCAGCTCACCAAGGGGACAGGGGGCTAACACCGGGGAGCTGTTTTTT
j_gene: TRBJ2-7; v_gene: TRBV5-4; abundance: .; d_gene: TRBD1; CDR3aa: CASSQQRDRESDEQYF; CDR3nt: TGTGCCAGCAGCCAACAACGGGACAGGGAATCGGACGAGCAGTACTTC
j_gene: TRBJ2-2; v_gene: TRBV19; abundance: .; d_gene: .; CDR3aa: CASSIARQQSGELFF; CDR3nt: TGTGCCAGTAGTATAGCGAGACAGCAGTCCGGGGAGCTGTTTTTT
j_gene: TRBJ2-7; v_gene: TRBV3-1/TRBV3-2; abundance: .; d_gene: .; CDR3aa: CASSPPSRQTQEQYF; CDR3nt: TGTGCCAGCAGCCCGCCCTCTCGCCAAACCCAGGAGCAGTACTTC
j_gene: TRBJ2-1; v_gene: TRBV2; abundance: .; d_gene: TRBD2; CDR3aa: CASSVWLAGGNEQFF; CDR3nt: TGTGCCAGCAGTGTCTGGCTAGCGGGAGGCAATGAGCAGTTCTTC
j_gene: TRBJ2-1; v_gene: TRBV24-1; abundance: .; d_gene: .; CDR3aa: CATSAGGGVANEQFF; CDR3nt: TGTGCCACCAGTGCGGGGGGCGGGGTCGCTAATGAGCAGTTCTTC
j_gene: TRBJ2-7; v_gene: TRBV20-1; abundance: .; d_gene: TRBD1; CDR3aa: CSASRWGQGADEQYF; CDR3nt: TGCAGTGCTAGTCGGTGGGGACAGGGGGCCGACGAGCAGTACTTC
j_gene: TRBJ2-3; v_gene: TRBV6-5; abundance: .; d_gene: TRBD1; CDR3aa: CASSYGQGPKADTQYF; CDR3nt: TGTGCCAGCAGTTACGGACAGGGTCCGAAAGCAGATACGCAGTATTTT
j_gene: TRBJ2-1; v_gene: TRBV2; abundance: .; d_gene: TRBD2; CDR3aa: CASSASGGPGDEQFF; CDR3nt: TGTGCCAGCTCGGCTAGCGGGGGTCCTGGTGATGAGCAGTTCTTC